The rows below give T cell receptor beta chains drawn from one sample of a study of beta chain features in type 1 diabetes. Clones were read by immunoSEQ multiplex PCR, and TCRdb kept only the in-frame ones, dropping some. The table shows 810,000 or so clones, with 15% to 20% occurring only once. The sequenced sample consisted of naive CD4+ T cells from blood. Receptor source: a young woman in good health. Each CDR3 is given without its conserved first and last residue.

V gene	J gene	CDR3 protein
TRBV25-1	TRBJ2-7	ASKRAGVSEQY
TRBV18	TRBJ2-3	ASSPLDLAGGTSTDTQY
TRBV11-1	TRBJ2-7	ASSRQAAGSYEQY
TRBV2	TRBJ1-2	ASRPQGPYGYT
TRBV6-4	TRBJ2-7	ASPRLRAGDSYEQY
TRBV5-1	TRBJ2-1	ASSLIGRNEQF
TRBV7-2	TRBJ2-3	ASSREVAVSTDTQY
TRBV18	TRBJ2-5	ASSPISVSPETQY
TRBV15	TRBJ2-7	ATSRDLEYEQY
TRBV10-2	TRBJ2-1	AASQGGEQF
TRBV6-5	TRBJ1-1	ASRGRLNTEAF
TRBV27	TRBJ2-7	ASTLSGSGIHEQY
TRBV4-3	TRBJ2-7	ASSQTGGLGSYEQY
TRBV19	TRBJ2-1	ASSPPGSYNEQF
TRBV6-5	TRBJ1-3	ASSYDPGAGNTIY
TRBV18	TRBJ1-1	ASSAWWGAIDTEAF
TRBV11-2	TRBJ2-2	ASSLVGELF
TRBV9	TRBJ2-1	ASSVVTGPYNEQF
TRBV27	TRBJ2-7	ASSHRGANYEQY
TRBV4-3	TRBJ2-3	ASSQRGGSHTDTQY
TRBV4-3	TRBJ1-2	ASSQTGVYGYT
TRBV28	TRBJ2-7	ASSSSGVVLRLRGEQY
TRBV6-5	TRBJ1-4	ASSPGTRNEKLF
TRBV5-6	TRBJ2-3	ASSLQFGRYTDTQY
TRBV7-6	TRBJ1-2	ASSEPGQTGYT
TRBV11-1	TRBJ2-5	ASSSQAGGFQETQY
TRBV27	TRBJ1-2	ASSPLWGKANYGYT
TRBV9	TRBJ2-1	ASSGRAGFFDHNEQF
TRBV4-3	TRBJ2-5	ASSQGVERETQY
TRBV7-9	TRBJ1-4	ASSFRAAGEKLF
TRBV7-8	TRBJ2-6	ASSAQVGRWHSGANVLT
TRBV4-3	TRBJ2-3	ASSRAGGKGTDTQY
TRBV5-1	TRBJ2-1	ASSPSGSSYNEQF
TRBV11-1	TRBJ2-1	ASGEHGDSRDNEQF
TRBV28	TRBJ1-2	ASSRGYGYT
TRBV6-5	TRBJ2-5	ASSYGRKETQY
TRBV7-3	TRBJ2-1	ASSLSGQNEQF
TRBV7-9	TRBJ2-7	ASSNPSGPVLD
TRBV6-6	TRBJ2-1	ASSPSGTSGEQF
TRBV18	TRBJ1-1	ASSPNWQHMNTEAF
TRBV18	TRBJ1-2	ASSPQELYGYT
TRBV18	TRBJ2-2	ASSPDGAGELF
TRBV19	TRBJ2-7	ASSIMGEQY
TRBV7-8	TRBJ2-7	ASSRQSGYEQY
TRBV6-5	TRBJ2-7	ASSPGPYEQY
TRBV4-3	TRBJ2-2	ASSHPGQGSNTGELF
TRBV28	TRBJ1-3	ASTAGTVGNTIY
TRBV4-3	TRBJ2-6	ASSRDRVKSVGANVLT
TRBV28	TRBJ1-5	ASSGFSGDQPQH
TRBV2	TRBJ1-2	ASSELSSSGDGYT
TRBV7-2	TRBJ2-3	ASSLVSAWGNTDTQY